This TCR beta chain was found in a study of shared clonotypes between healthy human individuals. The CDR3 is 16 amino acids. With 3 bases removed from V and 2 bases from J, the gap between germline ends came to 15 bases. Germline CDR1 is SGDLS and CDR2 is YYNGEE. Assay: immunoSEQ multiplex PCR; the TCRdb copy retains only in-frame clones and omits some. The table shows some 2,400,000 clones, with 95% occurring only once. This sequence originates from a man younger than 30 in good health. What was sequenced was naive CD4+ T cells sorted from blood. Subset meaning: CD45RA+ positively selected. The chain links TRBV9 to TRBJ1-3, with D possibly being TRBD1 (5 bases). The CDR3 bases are TGTGCCAGCAGCGGGGGCGGTTCTCTGGCTGGAAACACCATATATTTT. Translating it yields CASSGGGSLAGNTIYF.